This TCR beta chain derives from a study of OX40 agonist ivuxolimab in advanced cancers. At the level of the study: Ivuxolimab, an antibody that agonizes OX40 (CD134), was administered to the patients. Participants, approximately 81% male, averaged roughly 60 years of age, ranging from 23 to 79.

Method: immunoSEQ multiplex PCR; TCRdb's copy keeps in-frame clones and lacks some. The sample shows approximately 29,000 clones, roughly 84% of them seen only once. The sample holds a few counts of this clone. Germline CDR1 MNHEY, CDR2 SMNVEV (reference sequence). Trimming removed 2 bases at V and 5 bases at J, with 10 bases between. The CDR3 has 13 residues. The receptor's source is an adult with an advanced solid tumor such as melanoma, head and neck, liver or kidney cancer. The sample here was CD4+ or CD8+ T cells sorted from blood, taken in a trial of the OX40 agonist ivuxolimab. The chain employs TRBV27 and TRBJ2-7; D gene uncertain. CDR3 nucleotides: TGTGCCAGCAGTTTAATGCCCACCCACGAGCAGTACTTC. The encoded protein is CASSLMPTHEQYF.